This is a list of T cell receptor beta chains from one sample in a study of cytomegalovirus exposure and HLA in healthy donors. Here immunoSEQ multiplex PCR was the method, and the copy in TCRdb shows in-frame clones only, minus some. The sample includes over 100,000 clones, around 70% seen only once; the top ten take about 4.9%. The sequenced sample was PBMCs. Receptors were obtained from a man between 25 and 39 years old in good health and CMV-seropositive. The CDR3 runs from the conserved cysteine through the conserved F or W. Each record gives: J gene, V gene, CDR3 protein.

TRBJ1-4,TRBV2,CASSEQGGGRGEKLFF
TRBJ2-7,TRBV2,CASSDVGLAGSYEQYF
TRBJ1-2,TRBV29-1,CSVELTGRRGYTF
TRBJ2-5,TRBV11-2,CASSLGEYPGGQETQYF
TRBJ2-7,TRBV6-5,CASSYSVQAGYEQYF
TRBJ2-5,TRBV5-1,CASSPKSGGQETQYF
TRBJ2-1,TRBV5-6,CASSLGLGAPPYNEQFF
TRBJ1-1,TRBV6-5,CASSRDTEAFF
TRBJ2-7,TRBV11-2,CATNRGGVSYEQYF
TRBJ2-7,TRBV30,CASIGTGGNFFGEQYF
TRBJ1-1,TRBV5-1,CASSIGWAGETEAFF
TRBJ1-5,TRBV7-8,CASSLSGTGYGSDQPQHF
TRBJ2-2,TRBV9,CASSVVQGASGELFF
TRBJ1-1,TRBV7-6,CASSLPDRAAFF
TRBJ2-7,TRBV5-1,CASSLQGPTYEQYF
TRBJ2-1,TRBV9,CASSDRVGSYNEQFF
TRBJ2-5,TRBV7-7,CASSIKAGAVTQYF
TRBJ1-1,TRBV6-1,CASSHREGSTEAFF
TRBJ2-2,TRBV7-2,CASRGEAGELFF
TRBJ1-2,TRBV29-1,CSVTGGGLGGYTF
TRBJ1-6,TRBV28,CASSFTLRDRTNAPLHF
TRBJ1-4,TRBV7-9,CASSLLQGGEKLFF
TRBJ1-1,TRBV7-2,CASSHPGQMNTEAFF
TRBJ1-2,TRBV18,CASSFTQGAHHYGYTF
TRBJ2-1,TRBV5-1,CASTGGGLGYNEQFF
TRBJ1-2,TRBV4-2,CASSQSGQGTYGYTF
TRBJ1-1,TRBV19,CASSISLNTEAFF
TRBJ1-1,TRBV19,CASSTAPRGFTEAFF
TRBJ2-7,TRBV6-1,CASSARRELGEQYF
TRBJ2-7,TRBV5-1,CASSLLGGAGEASEQYF
TRBJ1-3,TRBV6-1,CASTRRTGVKNTIYF
TRBJ1-2,TRBV27,CASSLEQGGNYGYTF
TRBJ2-7,TRBV20-1,CSATGRGGGYF
TRBJ2-3,TRBV6-1,CASSEGTGSGADTQYF
TRBJ2-7,TRBV11-3,CASSPGTGLREQYF
TRBJ2-5,TRBV4-2,CASSQEYQGQTQYF
TRBJ1-2,TRBV19,CASSMDRGYGYTF
TRBJ1-4,TRBV6-5,CASSYRSTNEKLFF